The sequence of this TCR beta chain was determined in a study of identical twins. Germline CDR1 reads SGHTA; CDR2 reads FQGTGA. The CDR3 length is 17 residues. V was clipped by 6 bases and J by 3 bases; unmatched bases: 13. TCRdb used MiXCR to reprocess the 5' RACE reads, holding one entry per CDR3 protein. This table holds over 600,000 distinct CDR3 sequences, less than 25% found once. This clonotype was seen only a few times. These data also featured in a second study, about T cells expressing NK-cell markers. From that paper: Among CD8+ T cells from five or six donors, dominant NKG2C+ clonotypes accounted for about 1.0-8%.

The genes are TRBV7-3 and TRBJ1-2, with 10 bases matching TRBD1. The receptor comes from a woman aged 18 to 35 in good health. Sequencing input: PBMCs. For the CDR3, the DNA is TGTGCCAGCAGTCCCCTACCGGGACAGGGGAATTACTATGGCTACACCTTC. Protein: CASSPLPGQGNYYGYTF.